This T cell receptor beta chain is drawn from a study of T cells after yellow fever vaccination (dated by TCRdb to between 2018 and 2021). Notes on the research overall: The SMART-Seq v4 Ultra Low Input RNA kit was used to prepare libraries from fractions with low cell numbers. Two healthy male donors made up the cohort, one aged 18 to 29 years and the other aged 30 to 39 years. Blood was drawn at multiple timepoints before and after primary and secondary immunization, with bulk PBMC replicates and cell subsets isolated. To follow T-cell clones before and after both primary and booster YFV17D yellow fever vaccination, bulk TCR alpha and beta repertoires underwent longitudinal sequencing.

CDR1 and CDR2, per the germline V gene, are SQVTM and ANQGSEA. Deletion took 6 bases off V and 2 bases off J, with a span of 15 bases between the germline ends. The CDR3 contains 14 residues, cysteine and phenylalanine counted. Solely the CDR3 DNA is kept, with 42 bases framed from the first base. General study outcomes and caveats: Compared with the primary T-cell response, the secondary T-cell response was weaker but faster, peaking on day 5 rather than day 15. A small fraction of clonotypes showed up in both the CD4 and CD8 compartments, probably as a result of convergent recombination. Most clones expanded after primary vaccination (approximately 95% of CD4 and around nine tenths of CD8) were re-detected after the booster, suggesting that broad memory maintenance occurred. Because the study included only a couple of donors, the extent to which the findings can be generalized is limited. Computational filtering was required because FACS-sorted repertoires could contain abundant contaminating clonotypes from the bulk population.

The sample holds many counts of this clonotype. Its antigen is currently not known. Base qualities are missing; no much larger clone stands one base away. Reading the label with the study, this specimen's treatment or condition is: live attenuated yellow fever vaccine strain. At each blood-draw timepoint, two biological replicates of bulk PBMCs were obtained. PBMCs were isolated from peripheral blood using a standard Ficoll-Paque protocol. TriZol was used to extract RNA from bulk PBMCs, from CD4 and CD8 fractions, and from dextramer-positive and dextramer-negative fractions. TCR cDNA was synthesized by 5'RACE template switching, through which a universal primer site and unique molecular identifiers were introduced. Priming for cDNA synthesis came from both the TCR alpha and TCR beta constant segments. Libraries were amplified in two PCR steps, with sample barcodes and sequencing adapters added in the second step. Sequencing of the libraries was done on either Illumina HiSeq 2500 (2x100 bp) or NovaSeq (2x150 bp). The original pipeline was this. MIGEC was used to demultiplex reads and collapse the reads into UMI consensus sequences, and MiXCR was used for V(D)J alignment. Using edgeR on replicate PBMC samples, clonotypes were called vaccine-responding if FDR was below 0.01 and the log2 fold change was above 5 up to day 15. Each bulk clonotype received a CD4 or CD8 identity based on whether the sequenced CD4 or CD8 repertoire contained that clonotype at higher abundance. TCRdb reprocessing: public reads trimmed at Q25 with fastp, clones called with MiXCR, in-frame beta chains kept. Rows are combined by CDR3 protein, so each entry shows the most common genes and DNA. TCRdb's processing, not the study's, gives the V and J calls here. The sample table records about 300,000 distinct CDR3 sequences; about 6.6% of these occur just once. Jointly, the top ten make up about 18% of the sample.

The V gene is TRBV29-1 and the J gene is TRBJ2-3; the best D guess is TRBD1, with 6 bases matching. Material: PBMCs, obtained 35 to 50 days after the first yellow fever vaccination. The sequence was obtained from a man aged 18 to 35 who received the YFV17D yellow fever vaccine. The DNA sequence is given as TGCAGCGTAACGCTTGGGGGCCCCACAGATACGCAGTATTTT. This is translated as CSVTLGGPTDTQYF.